This is a list of T cell receptor beta chains from one sample in a study of blood T cells in healthy people across ages. TCRdb independently ran MiXCR on the 5' RACE reads; one entry per CDR3 protein. This table holds about 970,000 distinct CDR3 sequences, 45% to 60% found once. Sequencing was done on a sample of blood. The origin of the receptors is a woman aged 60-70 years in good health. Both conserved end residues are part of each CDR3. The D gene is left open where the match is weak. A row's size may be missing; if present it is once, few, many or a size class.

clone_size	v_call	cdr3_length	d_call	j_call	cdr3_nt	cdr3_aa
few	TRBV20-1	15	TRBD2	TRBJ2-7	TGCAGTGCTCGCCGGTTTAGCGGGAGTCTTGGCGAGCAGTACTTC	CSARRFSGSLGEQYF
many	TRBV11-3	14	NA	TRBJ2-3	TGTGCCAGCAGCTTAGGGAGAAGTGCAGATACGCAGTATTTT	CASSLGRSADTQYF
once	TRBV7-8	20	TRBD2	TRBJ2-5	TGTGCCAGCAGCTTTTCCTTCTTTGGGGGCCGACTAGCGGGACGAGAGACCCAGTACTTC	CASSFSFFGGRLAGRETQYF
few	TRBV7-2	14	NA	TRBJ2-3	TGTGCCAGCAGCTCACGCTTAAGCACAGATACGCAGTATTTT	CASSSRLSTDTQYF
NA	TRBV27	14	NA	TRBJ2-1	TGTGCCAGCCAACCCTACTTCTCCTACAATGAGCAGTTCTTC	CASQPYFSYNEQFF
few	TRBV13	17	TRBD2	TRBJ2-7	TGTGCCAGCAGCTTAGAAGGGTCGGCTAGCGGATCCTACGAGCAGTACTTC	CASSLEGSASGSYEQYF
few	TRBV19	15	TRBD2	TRBJ2-7	TGTGCCAGTAGTACCAAAGCGGGAGACACCTACGAGCAGTACTTC	CASSTKAGDTYEQYF
few	TRBV20-1	13	NA	TRBJ1-5	TGCAGTGCTAAGGGTGGCGGCAATCAGCCCCAGCATTTT	CSAKGGGNQPQHF
many	TRBV4-1	14	NA	TRBJ1-2	TGCGCCAGCAGCCAGGCCGGGCCGGACGGTGGCTACACCTTC	CASSQAGPDGGYTF
NA	TRBV6-2/TRBV6-3	15	TRBD2	TRBJ2-7	TGTGCCAGCAGTCATGGGACTAGCGGGAGGTTTGAGCAGTACTTC	CASSHGTSGRFEQYF
NA	TRBV25-1	14	NA	TRBJ1-1	TGTGCCAGCAGTAATGCCGCACTGAACACTGAAGCTTTCTTT	CASSNAALNTEAFF
few	TRBV13	14	TRBD1	TRBJ2-7	TGTGCCAGCAGGAGAGTGGGACAGTCCTACGAGCAGTACTTC	CASRRVGQSYEQYF
NA	TRBV5-1	15	NA	TRBJ2-3	TGCGCCAGCAGCTTGGCCGAGGGTGTAGCAGATACGCAGTATTTT	CASSLAEGVADTQYF
NA	TRBV20-1	12	NA	TRBJ2-7	TGCAGTGCTAGGACGCTAGTGGGCGAGCAGTACTTC	CSARTLVGEQYF
few	TRBV12-3/TRBV12-4	15	TRBD2	TRBJ2-1	TGTGCCAGCAGTTTATACAGCGGGAGTCTCAATGAGCAGTTCTTC	CASSLYSGSLNEQFF
NA	TRBV20-1	10	NA	TRBJ2-1	TGCAGTGCCACCGCGGGCGAGCAGTTCTTC	CSATAGEQFF
few	TRBV11-2	15	NA	TRBJ2-6	TGTGCCAGCAGCTTTTTTAGGGCTGGGGCCAACGTCCTGACTTTC	CASSFFRAGANVLTF
NA	TRBV6-2/TRBV6-3	15	NA	TRBJ2-3	TGTGCCAGCAGTTACTCCAGCGGTTCCACAGATACGCAGTATTTT	CASSYSSGSTDTQYF
NA	TRBV2	15	NA	TRBJ2-3	TGTGCCAGCCTCTCAGCGGAAGACTACACAGATACGCAGTATTTT	CASLSAEDYTDTQYF
NA	TRBV7-8	15	NA	TRBJ2-2	TGTGCCAGCAGGTCTACAGGGCATGGTTCCGGGGAGCTGTTTTTT	CASRSTGHGSGELFF
NA	TRBV20-1	15	NA	TRBJ2-5	TGCAGTGCTAGCGCCTTGGGGTTGAGTAGAGAGACCCAGTACTTC	CSASALGLSRETQYF